Following are 2 T cell receptor beta chains from one sample sequenced in a study of graft-versus-host responses after intestinal transplantation. For these TCRs, the target antigens are not known. Sequencing was performed with immunoSEQ multiplex PCR; in TCRdb, only in-frame clones are kept and a portion is missing. The table has 86,000 or so clones, around 90% seen once. Sequenced here: unstimulated CD8+ T cells sorted from spleen or lymph node cells, sampled before intestinal transplant. The receptors here all came from a human donor who received an intestinal transplant.

The chain has TRBV10-2 and TRBJ2-2; tentative D call: TRBD2 (5 bases). With 8 bases removed from V and 1 base from J, the gap between germline ends came to 14 bases. The V gene's germline CDR1 is WSHSY and CDR2 SAAADI. There are 15 residues in the CDR3. The CDR3 sequence: CASDDRRVNTGELFF. DNA for the CDR3: TGCGCCAGCGACGATCGGCGGGTGAACACCGGGGAGCTGTTTTTT.

The rearrangement uses TRBV19 and TRBJ2-2; D may correspond to TRBD1 or TRBD2 (5 bases each). V was cut by 4 bases and J by 7 bases, with 13 bases left in between. The CDR3 totals 14 residues. Germline V gene sequence: CDR1 LNHDA, CDR2 SQIVND (reference sequence). CDR3 amino acids: CASSSQGVGGELFF. CDR3 DNA: TGTGCCAGTAGTAGTCAGGGAGTAGGCGGGGAGCTGTTTTTT.